Listed below are T cell receptor beta chains from one sample, sequenced in a study of T cell responses to AZD1222 COVID-19 vaccine. Profiling relied on immunoSEQ multiplex PCR, and the TCRdb table lists in-frame clones only, not all of them. There are 95,000 to 150,000 clones in the sample; approximately 92% occur only once, and approximately 3.3% lies in the top ten. This material consisted of peripheral blood, taken on day 0 of AZD1222 vaccination. The receptors were gathered from an adult in good health. CDR3s include the opening cysteine and the closing phenylalanine or tryptophan. D genes are given only for firm matches. Expanded clones get a size class; other rows say once, few or many, or leave the size out.

CDR3 protein	CDR3 DNA	V gene	J gene	clone size	D gene
CARTGTLGGYTF	TGTGCCAGGACCGGGACCCTAGGAGGCTACACCTTC	TRBV21-1	TRBJ1-2	.	.
CASSSKGAANEKLFF	TGTGCCAGCAGCTCGAAGGGGGCGGCTAATGAAAAACTGTTTTTT	TRBV7-9	TRBJ1-4	.	TRBD1
CASTWGVGTPYGYTF	TGTGCCAGCACCTGGGGGGTAGGTACCCCCTATGGCTACACCTTC	TRBV7-2	TRBJ1-2	.	.
CASGYRASNYGYTF	TGTGCCAGCGGATACAGGGCCTCTAACTATGGCTACACCTTC	TRBV27	TRBJ1-2	.	.
CASSIGGQGAGTGELFF	TGTGCCAGTAGTATAGGAGGACAGGGGGCTGGAACCGGGGAGCTGTTTTTT	TRBV19	TRBJ2-2	once	TRBD1
CASSQSGLAFF	TGTGCCAGCAGCCAGTCGGGGCTGGCTTTCTTT	TRBV7-9	TRBJ1-1	.	.
CASSLVGGVTDTQYF	TGCGCCAGCAGCTTGGTGGGGGGCGTCACTGATACGCAGTATTTT	TRBV5-1	TRBJ2-3	.	.
CASSEVGRRLYGYTF	TGTGCCAGCAGTGAAGTCGGCAGGCGACTTTATGGCTACACCTTC	TRBV2	TRBJ1-2	.	.
CASSLFPLAGAYEQYF	TGTGCCAGCAGCTTATTCCCCCTAGCGGGAGCCTACGAGCAGTACTTC	TRBV7-9	TRBJ2-7	.	TRBD2
CASSFGVGTEAFF	TGTGCCAGCAGCTTCGGGGTGGGCACTGAAGCTTTCTTT	TRBV7-9	TRBJ1-1	.	.
CASSMRGRGDTEAFF	TGTGCCAGCAGCATGAGGGGCAGGGGGGACACTGAAGCTTTCTTT	TRBV5-6	TRBJ1-1	.	TRBD1
CATSRVGDQPQHF	TGTGCCACCAGCAGAGTGGGGGATCAGCCCCAGCATTTT	TRBV15	TRBJ1-5	.	.
CASSQGGGQGNTGELFF	TGTGCCAGCAGCCAAGGAGGGGGCCAGGGGAACACCGGGGAGCTGTTTTTT	TRBV3-1/TRBV3-2	TRBJ2-2	.	TRBD1
CASSVESGYGYTF	TGTGCCAGCAGCGTAGAGAGTGGCTATGGCTACACCTTC	TRBV9	TRBJ1-2	.	.
CASSLVGGSNQPQHF	TGCGCCAGCAGCTTGGTCGGGGGGAGCAATCAGCCCCAGCATTTT	TRBV5-1	TRBJ1-5	.	.
CASSREGTSGTGELFF	TGTGCCAGCAGCCGGGAAGGGACTAGCGGGACCGGGGAGCTGTTTTTT	TRBV4-2	TRBJ2-2	.	TRBD2
CASSSGQPLNEKLFF	TGCGCCAGCAGCTCGGGACAGCCCCTTAATGAAAAACTGTTTTTT	TRBV5-1	TRBJ1-4	.	TRBD1
CASSLHLGDQDTQYF	TGTGCCAGCAGCTTACACCTCGGGGATCAAGATACGCAGTATTTT	TRBV7-9	TRBJ2-3	few	.
CASSQALAGTDTQYF	TGCGCCAGCAGCCAAGCCCTAGCGGGGACAGATACGCAGTATTTT	TRBV4-3	TRBJ2-3	.	TRBD2
CASSLGLAEWSYNEQFF	TGCGCCAGCAGCTTGGGTCTAGCGGAGTGGTCCTACAATGAGCAGTTCTTC	TRBV5-1	TRBJ2-1	.	TRBD2
CASNLAGGQADTQYF	TGTGCCAGCAATCTAGCGGGGGGGCAGGCAGATACGCAGTATTTT	TRBV6-5	TRBJ2-3	.	TRBD2
CAISELGTGYTF	TGTGCCATCAGTGAGTTAGGGACGGGCTACACCTTC	TRBV10-3	TRBJ1-2	.	.
CASSLDGGPQHF	TGTGCCAGCAGCTTGGACGGCGGGCCCCAGCATTTT	TRBV5-4	TRBJ1-5	.	.
CASSLGPTETGELFF	TGCGCCAGCAGCTTGGGACCCACCGAAACCGGGGAGCTGTTTTTT	TRBV5-1	TRBJ2-2	.	.
CASSQPWTGKNEQYF	TGCGCCAGCAGTCAACCCTGGACAGGAAAGAACGAGCAGTACTTC	TRBV23-1	TRBJ2-7	.	TRBD1
CASSPARGTPMHF	TGTGCCAGCAGCCCAGCCCGCGGCACCCCTATGCATTTT	TRBV3-1/TRBV3-2	TRBJ1-5	.	.
CASSKGTTGNDTYGYTF	TGTGCCAGCAGCAAAGGGACGACAGGGAACGACACCTATGGCTACACCTTC	TRBV21-1	TRBJ1-2	once	.
CAWSDNSGGNQPQHF	TGTGCCTGGAGTGATAACAGTGGGGGCAATCAGCCCCAGCATTTT	TRBV30	TRBJ1-5	.	.
CAWIPGGGVTEAFF	TGTGCCTGGATCCCTGGGGGAGGGGTCACTGAAGCTTTCTTT	TRBV30	TRBJ1-1	once	.
CASSLLSALAAYGYTF	TGTGCCAGCAGCCTCCTAAGTGCTTTGGCTGCCTATGGCTACACCTTC	TRBV3-1/TRBV3-2	TRBJ1-2	.	.
CASSIDAGGPYEQYF	TGTGCCAGTAGTATAGACGCGGGGGGCCCCTACGAGCAGTACTTC	TRBV19	TRBJ2-7	few	TRBD2
CASSLSTPKRNEQFF	TGTGCCAGCAGCTTAAGCACCCCTAAGCGCAATGAGCAGTTCTTC	TRBV7-3	TRBJ2-1	.	.
CASSSRLVVWKGEQYF	TGTGCCAGCAGCTCTAGACTAGTAGTCTGGAAGGGGGAGCAGTACTTC	TRBV5-6	TRBJ2-7	.	.
CASSRDRGNSPLHF	TGTGCCAGCAGCCGGGACAGGGGAAATTCACCCCTCCACTTT	TRBV7-3	TRBJ1-6	.	TRBD1
CASSRGLQETQYF	TGTGCCAGCAGCCGCGGACTTCAAGAGACCCAGTACTTC	TRBV3-1/TRBV3-2	TRBJ2-5	.	.
CASSKGVVGEAFF	TGTGCCAGCAGCAAGGGGGTGGTTGGTGAAGCTTTCTTT	TRBV9	TRBJ1-1	.	.
CASSLRTGGLDTEAFF	TGTGCCAGCAGCCTACGGACAGGGGGCTTAGACACTGAAGCTTTCTTT	TRBV7-8	TRBJ1-1	.	TRBD1
CASRLIRLENEQFF	TGTGCCAGCAGACTAATACGGCTCGAGAATGAGCAGTTCTTC	TRBV25-1	TRBJ2-1	.	.
CASSQDPSGSGNEQFF	TGTGCCAGCAGCCAAGATCCTAGCGGGAGTGGGAATGAGCAGTTCTTC	TRBV3-1/TRBV3-2	TRBJ2-1	.	TRBD2
CASSHPVGAGGANVLTF	TGTGCCAGCAGCCACCCCGTCGGGGCGGGGGGGGCCAACGTCCTGACTTTC	TRBV3-1/TRBV3-2	TRBJ2-6	.	.
CASSRGDRGAFF	TGTGCCAGCAGCCGGGGGGACAGGGGAGCTTTCTTT	TRBV2	TRBJ1-1	.	TRBD1
CASSTPDSYEQYF	TGCGCCAGCAGCACCCCGGACAGCTACGAGCAGTACTTC	TRBV5-1	TRBJ2-7	.	.
CASRGALNSPLHF	TGTGCCAGCAGGGGGGCCCTTAATTCACCCCTCCACTTT	TRBV28	TRBJ1-6	.	.
CASRTHSGSGDQYF	TGTGCCAGCCGCACCCACTCGGGTTCTGGGGACCAGTACTTC	TRBV5-5	TRBJ2-5	.	.
CASSIAPGSIGELFF	TGTGCCAGTAGTATAGCCCCAGGGTCTATCGGGGAGCTGTTTTTT	TRBV19	TRBJ2-2	once	.
CASSSFGLGNTIYF	TGTGCCAGCAGCTCTTTTGGGTTGGGAAACACCATATATTTT	TRBV5-4	TRBJ1-3	.	.
CASSLSLASAYNEQFF	TGTGCCAGCAGCTTAAGCCTGGCTAGCGCCTACAATGAGCAGTTCTTC	TRBV7-9	TRBJ2-1	few	.
CARSPMLGRESDTIYF	TGTGCCAGAAGCCCTATGCTCGGCAGGGAGAGTGACACCATATATTTT	TRBV5-3	TRBJ1-3	.	.
CASSLAGNTEAFF	TGTGCCAGCAGCTTAGCGGGGAACACTGAAGCTTTCTTT	TRBV7-9	TRBJ1-1	.	.
CSGADGISYEQYF	TGCAGCGGGGCGGACGGGATCTCCTACGAGCAGTACTTC	TRBV29-1	TRBJ2-7	.	.
CASTSRRSGEKLFF	TGTGCCAGCACCTCTCGGAGGTCGGGTGAAAAACTGTTTTTT	TRBV27	TRBJ1-4	.	.
CAWSVGRPNYGYTF	TGTGCCTGGAGTGTAGGGCGGCCTAACTATGGCTACACCTTC	TRBV30	TRBJ1-2	.	.
CASSTQWRAGTDTQYF	TGTGCCAGCAGCACTCAATGGAGGGCTGGCACAGATACGCAGTATTTT	TRBV21-1	TRBJ2-3	.	.
CASSRDITDTQYF	TGTGCCAGCAGCCGGGACATCACAGATACGCAGTATTTT	TRBV6-6	TRBJ2-3	.	.
CASSYVSGGLYGYTF	TGTGCCAGCAGTTACGTATCAGGGGGTCTATACGGCTACACCTTC	TRBV6-5	TRBJ1-2	.	TRBD1